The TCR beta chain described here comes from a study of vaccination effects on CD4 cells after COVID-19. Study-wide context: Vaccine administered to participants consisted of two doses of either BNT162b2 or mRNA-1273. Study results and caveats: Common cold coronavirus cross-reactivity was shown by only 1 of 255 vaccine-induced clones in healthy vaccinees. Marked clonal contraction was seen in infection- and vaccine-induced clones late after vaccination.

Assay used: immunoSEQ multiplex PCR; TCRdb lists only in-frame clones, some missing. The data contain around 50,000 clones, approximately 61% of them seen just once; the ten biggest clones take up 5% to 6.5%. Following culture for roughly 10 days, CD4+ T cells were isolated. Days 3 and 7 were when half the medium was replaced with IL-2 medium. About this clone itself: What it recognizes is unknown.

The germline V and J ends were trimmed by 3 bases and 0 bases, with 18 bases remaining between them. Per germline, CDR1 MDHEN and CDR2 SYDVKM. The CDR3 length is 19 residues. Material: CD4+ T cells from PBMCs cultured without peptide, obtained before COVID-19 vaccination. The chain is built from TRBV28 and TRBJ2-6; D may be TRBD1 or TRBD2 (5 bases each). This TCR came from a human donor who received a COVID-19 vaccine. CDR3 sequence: CASSFPSRDLRSGANVLTF. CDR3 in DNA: TGTGCCAGCAGTTTCCCGAGCAGGGACCTCCGCTCTGGGGCCAACGTCCTGACTTTC.